This paragraph covers one TCR beta chain sequence. Sequenced by immunoSEQ multiplex PCR; TCRdb stores in-frame clones only, minus some. The profile shows almost 85,000 clones, 65% to 90% of them singletons. The source of the sample is a study of control samples from healthy donors and cancer patients. The clonotype originates from a man in his 60s with head and neck cancer. What was sequenced was PBMCs.

CDR3 DNA: TGCGCCAGCAGCTGGGCCTTCCTCTCGGAGCAGTACTTC. Its protein product is CASSWAFLSEQYF. The chain has TRBV5-1 and TRBJ2-7; D is ambiguous. The CDR3 loop spans 13 amino acids. The germline gives CDR1 SGHRS, CDR2 YFSETQ. V was shortened by 3 bases and J by 7 bases, with 14 bases between the two germline ends.